The rows below give T cell receptor beta chains drawn from one sample of a study of OX40 agonist ivuxolimab in advanced cancers. Clones were sequenced by immunoSEQ multiplex PCR, and TCRdb holds only the in-frame ones, with some missing. This sample has some 50,000 clones, with around 87% found just once. The sample was CD4+ or CD8+ T cells sorted from blood, taken in a trial of the OX40 agonist ivuxolimab. The receptors were gathered from an adult with an advanced solid tumor such as melanoma, head and neck, liver or kidney cancer. The CDR3 runs from the conserved cysteine through the conserved F or W. Each record gives: V gene, CDR3 length, J gene, D gene, clone size, CDR3 protein, CDR3 DNA. D genes are given only for firm matches. Some rows mark clone size as missing; the rest say once, few, many or name a class of expanded clone.

V: TRBV28
length: 14
J: TRBJ2-7
D: .
size: .
CDR3: CASSSSGQTYEQYF
DNA: TGTGCCAGCAGTTCTTCCGGTCAGACCTACGAGCAGTACTTC

V: TRBV6-1
length: 15
J: TRBJ2-2
D: TRBD1
size: .
CDR3: CASSLPGQGSGELFF
DNA: TGTGCCAGCAGCCTCCCGGGACAGGGATCCGGGGAGCTGTTTTTT

V: TRBV11-2
length: 15
J: TRBJ1-3
D: TRBD1
size: .
CDR3: CASSLDRASRNTIYF
DNA: TGTGCCAGCAGCCTTGACAGGGCGTCAAGAAACACCATATATTTT

V: TRBV19
length: 16
J: TRBJ2-3
D: .
size: .
CDR3: CASSPLISSLTDTQYF
DNA: TGTGCCAGTAGCCCTCTCATCTCCTCACTCACAGATACGCAGTATTTT

V: TRBV11-2
length: 17
J: TRBJ2-1
D: TRBD2
size: .
CDR3: CASSLFGGGRATNEQFF
DNA: TGTGCCAGCAGCTTATTTGGCGGCGGGAGGGCCACGAATGAGCAGTTCTTC

V: TRBV9
length: 15
J: TRBJ1-5
D: .
size: .
CDR3: CASSVDGGLSQPQHF
DNA: TGTGCCAGCAGCGTAGACGGAGGGCTGAGTCAGCCCCAGCATTTT

V: TRBV7-8
length: 16
J: TRBJ2-2
D: .
size: .
CDR3: CASSLRMFSGTGELFF
DNA: TGTGCCAGCAGCTTAAGGATGTTTTCGGGAACCGGGGAGCTGTTTTTT

V: TRBV7-2
length: 13
J: TRBJ2-7
D: .
size: .
CDR3: CASSFPPGPEQYF
DNA: TGTGCCAGCAGCTTCCCCCCGGGGCCCGAGCAGTACTTC

V: TRBV7-2
length: 14
J: TRBJ2-4
D: .
size: .
CDR3: CASSYGHGGNIQYF
DNA: TGTGCCAGCAGCTACGGACATGGGGGAAACATTCAGTACTTC

V: TRBV7-2
length: 15
J: TRBJ2-7
D: .
size: once
CDR3: CASSPLAHYRDEQYF
DNA: TGTGCCAGCAGCCCCTTGGCGCATTACCGCGACGAGCAGTACTTC

V: TRBV6-1
length: 18
J: TRBJ1-1
D: .
size: .
CDR3: CASIERGIWGVKDTEAFF
DNA: TGTGCCAGCATTGAGCGGGGCATTTGGGGGGTCAAAGACACTGAAGCTTTCTTT

V: TRBV6-5
length: 13
J: TRBJ2-3
D: .
size: .
CDR3: CASRAPLTDTQYF
DNA: TGTGCCAGCAGGGCACCCCTCACAGATACGCAGTATTTT

V: TRBV6-1
length: 11
J: TRBJ1-1
D: .
size: .
CDR3: CASLESHEAFF
DNA: TGTGCCAGTCTCGAATCCCATGAAGCTTTCTTT

V: TRBV27
length: 14
J: TRBJ1-3
D: TRBD1
size: .
CDR3: CASSSDREGNTIYF
DNA: TGTGCCAGCAGTTCGGACAGGGAAGGAAACACCATATATTTT

V: TRBV5-6
length: 14
J: TRBJ1-2
D: .
size: once
CDR3: CASSQDVRDYGYTF
DNA: TGTGCCAGCAGTCAGGATGTTCGGGACTATGGCTACACCTTC

V: TRBV7-9
length: 14
J: TRBJ1-2
D: .
size: .
CDR3: CASSLGRQSYGYTF
DNA: TGTGCCAGCAGCTTAGGCCGACAAAGCTATGGCTACACCTTC

V: TRBV7-2
length: 14
J: TRBJ2-3
D: TRBD2
size: .
CDR3: CASGTSRSTDTQYF
DNA: TGTGCCAGCGGGACTAGCCGGAGCACAGATACGCAGTATTTT

V: TRBV7-2
length: 15
J: TRBJ2-2
D: .
size: .
CDR3: CASSLAGADTGELFF
DNA: TGTGCCAGCAGCTTAGCGGGAGCGGACACCGGGGAGCTGTTTTTT

V: TRBV5-1
length: 14
J: TRBJ2-2
D: .
size: .
CDR3: CASTSGPNTGELFF
DNA: TGCGCCAGCACCTCGGGCCCGAACACCGGGGAGCTGTTTTTT

V: TRBV27
length: 18
J: TRBJ2-6
D: TRBD1
size: .
CDR3: CASSVTGTGYSGANVLTF
DNA: TGTGCCAGCAGTGTTACCGGGACAGGGTACTCTGGGGCCAACGTCCTGACTTTC

V: TRBV14
length: 13
J: TRBJ1-1
D: .
size: once
CDR3: CASSQDSSSKAFF
DNA: TGTGCCAGCAGCCAAGATTCGAGTTCCAAAGCTTTCTTT

V: TRBV29-1
length: 12
J: TRBJ2-7
D: TRBD1
size: .
CDR3: CSVEGTGYEQYF
DNA: TGCAGCGTTGAAGGGACAGGGTACGAGCAGTACTTC

V: TRBV5-7
length: 16
J: TRBJ1-2
D: TRBD1
size: .
CDR3: CASSDDPGTGSYGYTF
DNA: TGTGCCAGCAGCGATGACCCGGGGACAGGATCCTATGGCTACACCTTC

V: TRBV7-9
length: 14
J: TRBJ2-3
D: TRBD2
size: .
CDR3: CASFKAGATDTQYF
DNA: TGTGCCAGCTTCAAAGCGGGGGCCACAGATACGCAGTATTTT

V: TRBV19
length: 15
J: TRBJ1-1
D: .
size: .
CDR3: CASTLPRRENTEAFF
DNA: TGTGCCAGTACCCTTCCGCGCAGGGAGAACACTGAAGCTTTCTTT

V: TRBV28
length: 13
J: TRBJ2-7
D: .
size: .
CDR3: CASGTAGSYEQYF
DNA: TGTGCCAGTGGGACGGCCGGGAGCTACGAGCAGTACTTC

V: TRBV6-6
length: 12
J: TRBJ1-1
D: .
size: .
CDR3: CASSYLDNEAFF
DNA: TGTGCCAGCAGTTACTTGGACAATGAAGCTTTCTTT

V: TRBV28
length: 13
J: TRBJ1-2
D: .
size: .
CDR3: CASRSTGPYGYTF
DNA: TGTGCCAGCAGGTCGACAGGCCCCTATGGCTACACCTTC

V: TRBV19
length: 17
J: TRBJ1-3
D: .
size: .
CDR3: CASSAFSGRFSGNTIYF
DNA: TGTGCCAGTAGTGCTTTCTCGGGACGTTTCTCTGGAAACACCATATATTTT

V: TRBV6-1
length: 13
J: TRBJ1-5
D: .
size: .
CDR3: CASSEPTIWPQHF
DNA: TGTGCCAGCAGTGAACCCACGATATGGCCCCAGCATTTT

V: TRBV5-5
length: 16
J: TRBJ1-2
D: .
size: .
CDR3: CASSLTGYITNYGYTF
DNA: TGTGCCAGCAGCCTTACAGGGTATATAACGAACTATGGCTACACCTTC

V: TRBV7-8
length: 14
J: TRBJ1-5
D: .
size: .
CDR3: CASSLVTGHQPQHF
DNA: TGTGCCAGCAGCTTAGTTACGGGCCATCAGCCCCAGCATTTT

V: TRBV19
length: 16
J: TRBJ1-5
D: .
size: few
CDR3: CASSIIQGVGNQPQHF
DNA: TGTGCCAGTAGTATCATACAGGGCGTTGGCAATCAGCCCCAGCATTTT

V: TRBV5-4
length: 14
J: TRBJ1-1
D: TRBD1
size: .
CDR3: CASSQGQVDTEAFF
DNA: TGTGCCAGCAGCCAGGGACAGGTCGACACTGAAGCTTTCTTT

V: TRBV25-1
length: 13
J: TRBJ2-7
D: .
size: .
CDR3: CASSEDTSYEQYF
DNA: TGTGCCAGCAGTGAAGATACTTCCTACGAGCAGTACTTC

V: TRBV11-2
length: 15
J: TRBJ1-2
D: .
size: .
CDR3: CASSPQRGGAYGYTF
DNA: TGTGCCAGCAGCCCCCAAAGGGGTGGGGCATATGGCTACACCTTC

V: TRBV6-6
length: 15
J: TRBJ1-5
D: .
size: .
CDR3: CASSFPGQENQPQHF
DNA: TGTGCCAGCAGCTTTCCGGGCCAAGAGAATCAGCCCCAGCATTTT

V: TRBV18
length: 13
J: TRBJ1-4
D: .
size: once
CDR3: CASSLGINEKLFF
DNA: TGTGCCAGCTCACTTGGGATTAATGAAAAACTGTTTTTT

V: TRBV6-5
length: 12
J: TRBJ2-5
D: TRBD1
size: .
CDR3: CASTTGGETQYF
DNA: TGTGCCAGCACCACAGGGGGAGAGACCCAGTACTTC